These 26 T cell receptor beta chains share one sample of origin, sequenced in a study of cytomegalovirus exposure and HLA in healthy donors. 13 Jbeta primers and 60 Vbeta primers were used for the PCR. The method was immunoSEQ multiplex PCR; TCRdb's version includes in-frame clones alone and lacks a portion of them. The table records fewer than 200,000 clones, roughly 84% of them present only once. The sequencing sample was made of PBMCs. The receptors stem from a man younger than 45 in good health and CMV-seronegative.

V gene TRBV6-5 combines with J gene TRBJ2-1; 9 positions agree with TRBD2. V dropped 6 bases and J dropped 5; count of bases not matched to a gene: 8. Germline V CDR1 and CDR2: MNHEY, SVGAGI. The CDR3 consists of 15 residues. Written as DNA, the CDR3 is TGTGCCAGCAGGAGCGGACTAGCGCCGAACAATGAGCAGTTCTTC. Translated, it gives CASRSGLAPNNEQFF.

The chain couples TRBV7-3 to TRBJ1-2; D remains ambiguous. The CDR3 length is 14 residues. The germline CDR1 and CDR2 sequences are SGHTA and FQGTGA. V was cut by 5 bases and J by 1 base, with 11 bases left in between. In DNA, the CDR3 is TGTGCCAGCAGCCCCTTCGGCGGTAACTATGGCTACACCTTC. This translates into CASSPFGGNYGYTF. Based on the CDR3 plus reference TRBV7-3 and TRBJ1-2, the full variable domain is GAGVSQTPSNKVTEKGKYVELRCDPISGHTALYWYRQSLGQGPEFLIYFQGTGAADDSGLPNDRFFAVRPEGSVSTLKIQRTERGDSAVYLCASSPFGGNYGYTFGSGTRLTVV.

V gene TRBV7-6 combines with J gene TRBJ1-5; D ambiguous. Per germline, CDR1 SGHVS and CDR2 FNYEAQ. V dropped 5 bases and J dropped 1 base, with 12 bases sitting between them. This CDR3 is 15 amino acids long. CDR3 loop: CASSPKGGSNQPQHF. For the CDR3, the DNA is TGTGCCAGCAGCCCGAAGGGAGGAAGCAATCAGCCCCAGCATTTT.

CDR3 coding DNA: TGCGCCAGCAGCTTGGTTAGCGGGGGGGCCTATCCCTCTGGGGCCAACGTCCTGACTTTC. Translating gives CASSLVSGGAYPSGANVLTF. The chain carries TRBV5-1 and TRBJ2-6, with 11 bases lining up with TRBD2. The CDR3 loop spans 20 amino acids. Looked up from germline, CDR1 is SGHRS and CDR2 is YFSETQ. V lost 0 bases and J lost 0; bases outside the gene matches: 8.

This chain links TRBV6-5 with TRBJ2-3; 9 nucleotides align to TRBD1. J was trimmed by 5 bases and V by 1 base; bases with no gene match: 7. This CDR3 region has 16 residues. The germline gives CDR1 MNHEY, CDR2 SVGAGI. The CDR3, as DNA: TGTGCCAGCAGTTACTGGGGACAGGGAGTAGGAGATACGCAGTATTTT. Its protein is CASSYWGQGVGDTQYF.

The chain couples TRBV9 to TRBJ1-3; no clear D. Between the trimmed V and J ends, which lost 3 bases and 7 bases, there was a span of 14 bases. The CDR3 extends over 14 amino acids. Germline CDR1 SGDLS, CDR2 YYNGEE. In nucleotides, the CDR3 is TGTGCCAGCAGCGGTGGCTTAGCCGGGAACACCATATATTTT. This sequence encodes CASSGGLAGNTIYF.

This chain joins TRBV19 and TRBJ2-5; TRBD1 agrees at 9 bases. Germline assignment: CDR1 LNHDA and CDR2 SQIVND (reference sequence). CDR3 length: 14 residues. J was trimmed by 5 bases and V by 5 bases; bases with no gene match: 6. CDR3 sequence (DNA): TGTGCCAGTAGTCTGGGACAGGGTACGGAGACCCAGTACTTC. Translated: CASSLGQGTETQYF.

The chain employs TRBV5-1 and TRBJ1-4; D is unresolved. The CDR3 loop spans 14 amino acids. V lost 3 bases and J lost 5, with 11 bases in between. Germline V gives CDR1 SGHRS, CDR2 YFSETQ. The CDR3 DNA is TGCGCCAGCAGCTCCGGACCGGGGAATGAAAAACTGTTTTTT. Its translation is CASSSGPGNEKLFF.

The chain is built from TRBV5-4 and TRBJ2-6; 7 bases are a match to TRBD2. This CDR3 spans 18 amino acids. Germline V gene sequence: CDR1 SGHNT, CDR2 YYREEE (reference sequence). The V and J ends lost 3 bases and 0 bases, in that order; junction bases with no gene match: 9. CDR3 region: CASSSLLAEGSGANVLTF. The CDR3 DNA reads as TGTGCCAGCAGCTCGCTCCTAGCGGAGGGCTCTGGGGCCAACGTCCTGACTTTC.

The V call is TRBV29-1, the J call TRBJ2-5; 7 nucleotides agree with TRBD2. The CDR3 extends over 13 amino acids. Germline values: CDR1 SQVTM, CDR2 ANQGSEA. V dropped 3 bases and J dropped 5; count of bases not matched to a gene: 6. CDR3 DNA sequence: TGCAGCGTTGACGATGGACTAGGGGAGACCCAGTACTTC. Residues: CSVDDGLGETQYF.

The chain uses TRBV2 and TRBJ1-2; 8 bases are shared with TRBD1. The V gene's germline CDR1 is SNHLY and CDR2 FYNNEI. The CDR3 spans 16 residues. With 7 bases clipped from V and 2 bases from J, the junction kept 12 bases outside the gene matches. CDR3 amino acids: CASTVVQGAWNYGYTF. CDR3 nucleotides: TGTGCCAGCACAGTGGTTCAGGGGGCTTGGAACTATGGCTACACCTTC.

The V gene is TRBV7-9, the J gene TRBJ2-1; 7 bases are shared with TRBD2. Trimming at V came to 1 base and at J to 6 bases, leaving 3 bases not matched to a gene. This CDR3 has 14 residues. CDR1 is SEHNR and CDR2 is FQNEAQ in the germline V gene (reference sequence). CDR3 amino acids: CASSLDASGNEQFF. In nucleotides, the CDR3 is TGTGCCAGCAGCTTAGACGCTAGCGGCAATGAGCAGTTCTTC.

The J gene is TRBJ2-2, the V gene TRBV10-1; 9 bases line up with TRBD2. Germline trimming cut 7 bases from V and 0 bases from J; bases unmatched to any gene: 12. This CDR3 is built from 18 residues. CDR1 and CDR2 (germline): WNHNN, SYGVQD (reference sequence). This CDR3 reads CASIAITSGRANTGELFF. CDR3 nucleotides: TGCGCCAGCATAGCGATTACTAGCGGGCGTGCGAACACCGGGGAGCTGTTTTTT.

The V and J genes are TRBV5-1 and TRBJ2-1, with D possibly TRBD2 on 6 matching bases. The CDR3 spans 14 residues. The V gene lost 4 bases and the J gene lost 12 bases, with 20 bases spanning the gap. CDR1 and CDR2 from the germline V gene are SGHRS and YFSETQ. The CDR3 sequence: CASSLGRGGDAQFF. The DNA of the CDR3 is TGCGCCAGCAGCCTAGGCCGAGGCGGGGATGCGCAGTTCTTC.

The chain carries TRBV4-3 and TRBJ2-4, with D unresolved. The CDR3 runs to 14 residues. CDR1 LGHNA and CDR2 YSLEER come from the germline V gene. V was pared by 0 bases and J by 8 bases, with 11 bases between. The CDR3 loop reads CASSQDVSLDIQYF. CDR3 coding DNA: TGCGCCAGCAGCCAAGATGTTTCTCTTGACATTCAGTACTTC.

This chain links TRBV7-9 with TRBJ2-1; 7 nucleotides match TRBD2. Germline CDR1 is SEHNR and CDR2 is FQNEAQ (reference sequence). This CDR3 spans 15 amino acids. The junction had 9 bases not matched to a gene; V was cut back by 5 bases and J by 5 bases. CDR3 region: CASSRRGVQDNEQFF. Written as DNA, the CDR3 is TGTGCCAGCAGCAGACGGGGGGTCCAAGACAATGAGCAGTTCTTC.

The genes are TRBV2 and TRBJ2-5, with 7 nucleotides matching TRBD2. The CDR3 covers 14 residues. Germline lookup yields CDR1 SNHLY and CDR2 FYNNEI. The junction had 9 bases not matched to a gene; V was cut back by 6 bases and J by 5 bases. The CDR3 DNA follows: TGTGCCAGCAGGGGCGGCGGGGGTGTTGAGACCCAGTACTTC. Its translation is CASRGGGGVETQYF.

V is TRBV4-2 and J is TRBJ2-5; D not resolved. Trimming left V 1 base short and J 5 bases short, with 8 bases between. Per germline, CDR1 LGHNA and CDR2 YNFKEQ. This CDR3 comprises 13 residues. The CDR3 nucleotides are TGTGCCAGCAGCCAAGTTGCGGAGGAGACCCAGTACTTC. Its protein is CASSQVAEETQYF.

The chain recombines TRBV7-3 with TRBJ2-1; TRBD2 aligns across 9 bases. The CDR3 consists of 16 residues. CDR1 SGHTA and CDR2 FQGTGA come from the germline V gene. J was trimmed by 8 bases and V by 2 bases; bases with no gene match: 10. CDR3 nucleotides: TGTGCCAGCAGCTTACTTGGCGGGAGGGCCTTCGATGAGCAGTTCTTC. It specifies CASSLLGGRAFDEQFF.

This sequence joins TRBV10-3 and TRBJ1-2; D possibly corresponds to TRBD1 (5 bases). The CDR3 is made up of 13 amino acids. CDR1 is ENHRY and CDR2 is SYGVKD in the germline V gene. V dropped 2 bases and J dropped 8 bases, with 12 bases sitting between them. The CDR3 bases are TGTGCCATCAGTGAGGACAGAGAAGGGGGCTACACCTTC. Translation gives CAISEDREGGYTF.

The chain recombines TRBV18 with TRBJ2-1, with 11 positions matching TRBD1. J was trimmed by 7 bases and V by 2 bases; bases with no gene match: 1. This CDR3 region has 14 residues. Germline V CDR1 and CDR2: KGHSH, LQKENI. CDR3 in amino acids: CASSPGTGGNEQFF. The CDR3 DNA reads TGTGCCAGCTCACCAGGGACAGGGGGTAATGAGCAGTTCTTC. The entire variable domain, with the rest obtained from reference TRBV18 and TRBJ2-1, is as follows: NAGVMQNPRHLVRRRGQEARLRCSPMKGHSHVYWYRQLPEEGLKFMVYLQKENIIDESGMPKERFSAEFPKEGPSILRIQQVVRGDSAAYFCASSPGTGGNEQFFGPGTRLTVL.

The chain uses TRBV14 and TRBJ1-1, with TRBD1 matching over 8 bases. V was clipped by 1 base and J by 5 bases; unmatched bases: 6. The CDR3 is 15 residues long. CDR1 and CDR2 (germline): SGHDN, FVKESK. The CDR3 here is CASSQVDRARTEAFF. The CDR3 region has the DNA TGTGCCAGCAGCCAAGTGGACAGGGCGAGGACTGAAGCTTTCTTT.

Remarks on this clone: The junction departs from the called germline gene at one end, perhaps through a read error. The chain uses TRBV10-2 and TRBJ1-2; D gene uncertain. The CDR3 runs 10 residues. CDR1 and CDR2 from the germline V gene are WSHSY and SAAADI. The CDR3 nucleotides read TGCGCCGGCGAGGGTTGGGATTTGTCGTTC. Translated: CAGEGWDLSF.

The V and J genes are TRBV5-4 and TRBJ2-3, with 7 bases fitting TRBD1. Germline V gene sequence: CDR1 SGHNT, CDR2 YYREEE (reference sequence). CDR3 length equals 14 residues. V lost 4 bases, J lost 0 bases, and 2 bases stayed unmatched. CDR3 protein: CASSTGASTDTQYF. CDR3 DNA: TGTGCCAGCAGCACAGGGGCTAGCACAGATACGCAGTATTTT.

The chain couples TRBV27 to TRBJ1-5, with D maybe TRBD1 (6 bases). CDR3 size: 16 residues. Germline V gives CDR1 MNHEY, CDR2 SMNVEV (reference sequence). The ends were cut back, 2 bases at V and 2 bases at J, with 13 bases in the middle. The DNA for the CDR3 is TGTGCCAGCAGTTTAGTCTGGGGGCGCGGCAATCAGCCCCAGCATTTT. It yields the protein CASSLVWGRGNQPQHF.

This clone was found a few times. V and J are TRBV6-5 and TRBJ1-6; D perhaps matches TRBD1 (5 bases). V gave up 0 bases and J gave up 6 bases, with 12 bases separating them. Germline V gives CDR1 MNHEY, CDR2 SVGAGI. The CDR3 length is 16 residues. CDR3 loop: CASSYSPGGSNSPLHF. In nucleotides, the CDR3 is TGTGCCAGCAGTTACTCCCCCGGGGGGAGTAATTCACCCCTCCACTTT.